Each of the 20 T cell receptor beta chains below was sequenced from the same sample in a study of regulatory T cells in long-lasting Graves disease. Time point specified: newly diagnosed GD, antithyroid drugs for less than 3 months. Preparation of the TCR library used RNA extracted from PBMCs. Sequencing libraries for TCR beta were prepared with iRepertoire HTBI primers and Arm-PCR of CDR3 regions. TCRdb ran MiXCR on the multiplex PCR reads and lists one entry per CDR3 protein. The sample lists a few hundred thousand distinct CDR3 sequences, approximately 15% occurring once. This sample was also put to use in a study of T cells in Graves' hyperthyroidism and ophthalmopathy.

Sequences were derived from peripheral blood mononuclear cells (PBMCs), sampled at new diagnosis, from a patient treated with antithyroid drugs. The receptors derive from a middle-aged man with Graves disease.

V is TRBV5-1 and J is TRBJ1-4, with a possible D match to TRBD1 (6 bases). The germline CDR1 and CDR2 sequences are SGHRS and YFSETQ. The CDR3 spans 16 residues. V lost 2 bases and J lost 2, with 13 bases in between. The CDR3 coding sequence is TGCGCCAGCAGCTTAGAACACAGGGACACTAATGAAAAACTGTTTTTT. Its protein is CASSLEHRDTNEKLFF. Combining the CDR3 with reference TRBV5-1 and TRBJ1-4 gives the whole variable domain KAGVTQTPRYLIKTRGQQVTLSCSPISGHRSVSWYQQTPGQGLQFLFEYFSETQRNKGNFPGRFSGRQFSNSRSEMNVSTLELGDSALYLCASSLEHRDTNEKLFFGSGTQLSVL.

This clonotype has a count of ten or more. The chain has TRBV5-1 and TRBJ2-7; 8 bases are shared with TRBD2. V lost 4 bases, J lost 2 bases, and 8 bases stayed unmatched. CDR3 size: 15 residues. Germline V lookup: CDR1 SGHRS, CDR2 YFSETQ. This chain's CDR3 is CASSPAAGGPYEQYF. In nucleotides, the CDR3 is TGCGCCAGCAGCCCCGCCGCGGGGGGACCCTACGAGCAGTACTTC.

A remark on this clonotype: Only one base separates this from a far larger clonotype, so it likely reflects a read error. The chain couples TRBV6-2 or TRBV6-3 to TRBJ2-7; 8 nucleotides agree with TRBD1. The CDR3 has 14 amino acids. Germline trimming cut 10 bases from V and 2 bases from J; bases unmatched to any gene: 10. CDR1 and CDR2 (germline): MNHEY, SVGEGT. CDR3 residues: CAIRSGQATYEQYF. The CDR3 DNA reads TGTGCCATCAGATCGGGACAGGCGACCTACGAGCAGTACTTC.

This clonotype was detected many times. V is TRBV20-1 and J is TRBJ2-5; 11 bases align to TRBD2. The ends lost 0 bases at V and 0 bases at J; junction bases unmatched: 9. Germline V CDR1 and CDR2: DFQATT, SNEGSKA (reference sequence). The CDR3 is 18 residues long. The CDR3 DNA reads TGCAGTGCTAGAGACGGCCGACTAGCGGGGTTGTACCAAGAGACCCAGTACTTC. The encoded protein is CSARDGRLAGLYQETQYF.

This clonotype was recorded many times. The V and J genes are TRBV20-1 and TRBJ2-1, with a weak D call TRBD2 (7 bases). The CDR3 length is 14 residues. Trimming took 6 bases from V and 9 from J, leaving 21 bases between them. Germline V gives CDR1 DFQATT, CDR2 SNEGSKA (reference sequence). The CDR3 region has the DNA TGCAGTGCCTATGATAGGGGGGGCCGGGGTGAGCAGTTCTTC. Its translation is CSAYDRGGRGEQFF.

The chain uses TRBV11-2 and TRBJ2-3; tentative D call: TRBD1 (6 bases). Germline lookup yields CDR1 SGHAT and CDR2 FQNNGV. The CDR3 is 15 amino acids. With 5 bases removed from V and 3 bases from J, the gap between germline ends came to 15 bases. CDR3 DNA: TGTGCCAGCAGCGCCAGGACAGCCTATACAGATACGCAGTATTTT. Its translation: CASSARTAYTDTQYF.

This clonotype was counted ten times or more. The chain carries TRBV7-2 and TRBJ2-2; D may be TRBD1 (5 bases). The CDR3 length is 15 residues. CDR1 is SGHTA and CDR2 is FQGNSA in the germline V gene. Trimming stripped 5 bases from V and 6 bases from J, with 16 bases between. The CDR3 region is CASSPDGSRAGELFF. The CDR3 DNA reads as TGTGCCAGCAGCCCCGATGGTTCCAGGGCCGGGGAGCTGTTTTTT. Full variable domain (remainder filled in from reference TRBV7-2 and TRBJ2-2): GAGVSQSPSNKVTEKGKDVELRCDPISGHTALYWYRQSLGQGLEFLIYFQGNSAPDKSGLPSDRFSAERTGGSVSTLTIQRTQQEDSAVYLCASSPDGSRAGELFFGEGSRLTVL.

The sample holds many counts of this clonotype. The CDR3 region is CASSVEWAGHEQFF. The CDR3 DNA follows: TGTGCCAGCAGCGTAGAATGGGCTGGGCATGAGCAGTTCTTC. The chain recombines TRBV9 with TRBJ2-1; no clear D gene. Looked up from germline, CDR1 is SGDLS and CDR2 is YYNGEE. The CDR3 has 14 residues. Trimming left V 0 bases short and J 8 bases short, with 12 bases between.

The DNA of the CDR3 is TGCGCCAGCAGCCGAAGCAACCGAGCAGATACGCAGTATTTT. Its protein is CASSRSNRADTQYF. The V call is TRBV4-1, the J call TRBJ2-3; D uncertain. The V and J ends lost 4 bases and 4 bases respectively, with 12 bases between them. The CDR3 has 14 residues. Germline CDR1 MGHRA, CDR2 YSYEKL.

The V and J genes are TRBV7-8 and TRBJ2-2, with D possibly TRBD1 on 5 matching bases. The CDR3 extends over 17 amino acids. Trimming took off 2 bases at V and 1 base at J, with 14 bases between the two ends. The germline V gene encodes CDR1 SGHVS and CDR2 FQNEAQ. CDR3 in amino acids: CASSLLILRGNTGELFF. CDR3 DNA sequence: TGTGCCAGCAGCTTACTCATTTTAAGGGGGAACACCGGGGAGCTGTTTTTT.

CDR3 in DNA: TGTGCCAGCACCCTTTTCGGGGTCAATCAGCCCCAGCATTTT. It yields the protein CASTLFGVNQPQHF. The genes are TRBV12-3 or TRBV12-4 and TRBJ1-5; D remains ambiguous. V was clipped by 7 bases and J by 3 bases, with 13 bases between them. CDR3 length: 14 residues.

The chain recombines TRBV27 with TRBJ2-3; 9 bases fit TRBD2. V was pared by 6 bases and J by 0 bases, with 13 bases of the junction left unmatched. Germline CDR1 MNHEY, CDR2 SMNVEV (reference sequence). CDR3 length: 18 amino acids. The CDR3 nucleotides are TGTGCCAGCAGCCCCCCAAATAGCGGGGGCCCTAGCACAGATACGCAGTATTTT. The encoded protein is CASSPPNSGGPSTDTQYF.

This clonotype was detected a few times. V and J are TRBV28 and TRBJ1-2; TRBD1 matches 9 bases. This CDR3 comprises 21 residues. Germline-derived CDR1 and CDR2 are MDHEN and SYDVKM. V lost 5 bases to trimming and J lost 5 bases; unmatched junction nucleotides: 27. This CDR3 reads CASSITGGLNLYSIWGYGYTF. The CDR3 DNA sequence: TGTGCCAGCAGTATTACAGGGGGCCTCAACCTATATTCTATATGGGGATATGGCTACACCTTC.

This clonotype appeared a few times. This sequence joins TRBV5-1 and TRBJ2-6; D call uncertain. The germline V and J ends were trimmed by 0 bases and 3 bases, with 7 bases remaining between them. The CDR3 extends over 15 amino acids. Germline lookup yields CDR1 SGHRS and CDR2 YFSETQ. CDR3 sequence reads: CASSLGGVGANVLTF. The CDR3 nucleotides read TGCGCCAGCAGCTTGGGTGGGGTTGGGGCCAACGTCCTGACTTTC. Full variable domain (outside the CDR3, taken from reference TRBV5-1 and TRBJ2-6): KAGVTQTPRYLIKTRGQQVTLSCSPISGHRSVSWYQQTPGQGLQFLFEYFSETQRNKGNFPGRFSGRQFSNSRSEMNVSTLELGDSALYLCASSLGGVGANVLTFGAGSRLTVL.

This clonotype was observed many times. This chain's CDR3 is CAWSRDSNQPQHF. The CDR3 DNA follows: TGTGCCTGGAGTCGTGATAGCAATCAGCCCCAGCATTTT. V gene TRBV30 combines with J gene TRBJ1-5; unclear D gene. The CDR3 spans 13 residues. Germline CDR1 and CDR2: GTSNPN and SVGIG (reference sequence). V was clipped by 2 bases and J by 0 bases, with 5 bases between them.

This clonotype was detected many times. CDR3 protein: CSASDRTYEQYF. In nucleotides, the CDR3 is TGCAGTGCGTCGGACAGAACCTACGAGCAGTACTTC. J is TRBJ2-7 and V is TRBV20-1, with TRBD1 as a possible D gene (6 bases). Germline CDR1 DFQATT, CDR2 SNEGSKA (reference sequence). Trimming took off 6 bases at V and 2 bases at J, with 11 bases between the two ends. The CDR3 sequence is 12 residues long.

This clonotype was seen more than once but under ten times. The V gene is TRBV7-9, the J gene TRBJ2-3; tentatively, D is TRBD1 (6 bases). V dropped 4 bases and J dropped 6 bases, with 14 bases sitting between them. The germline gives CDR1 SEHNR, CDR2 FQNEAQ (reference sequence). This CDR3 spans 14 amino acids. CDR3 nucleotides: TGTGCCAGCAGCTCCCACAGGGTATCGGATACGCAGTATTTT. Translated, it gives CASSSHRVSDTQYF. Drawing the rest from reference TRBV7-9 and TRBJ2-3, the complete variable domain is DTGVSQNPRHKITKRGQNVTFRCDPISEHNRLYWYRQTLGQGPEFLTYFQNEAQLEKSRLLSDRFSAERPKGSFSTLEIQRTEQGDSAMYLCASSSHRVSDTQYFGPGTRLTVL.

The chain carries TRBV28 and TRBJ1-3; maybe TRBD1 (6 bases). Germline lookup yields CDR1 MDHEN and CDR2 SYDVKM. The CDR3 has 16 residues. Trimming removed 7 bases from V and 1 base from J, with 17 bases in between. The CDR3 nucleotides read TGTGCCAGCACGGGATGGGGGGGGCGATCTGGAAACACCATATATTTT. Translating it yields CASTGWGGRSGNTIYF.

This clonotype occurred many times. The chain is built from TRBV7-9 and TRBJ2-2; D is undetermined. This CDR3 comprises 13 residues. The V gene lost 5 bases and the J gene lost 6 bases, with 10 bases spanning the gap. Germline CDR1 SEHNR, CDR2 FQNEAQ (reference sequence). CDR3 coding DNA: TGTGCCAGCAGCCATCTCAGTCCCGGGGAGCTGTTTTTT. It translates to CASSHLSPGELFF. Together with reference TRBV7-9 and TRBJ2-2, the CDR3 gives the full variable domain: DTGVSQNPRHKITKRGQNVTFRCDPISEHNRLYWYRQTLGQGPEFLTYFQNEAQLEKSRLLSDRFSAERPKGSFSTLEIQRTEQGDSAMYLCASSHLSPGELFFGEGSRLTVL.

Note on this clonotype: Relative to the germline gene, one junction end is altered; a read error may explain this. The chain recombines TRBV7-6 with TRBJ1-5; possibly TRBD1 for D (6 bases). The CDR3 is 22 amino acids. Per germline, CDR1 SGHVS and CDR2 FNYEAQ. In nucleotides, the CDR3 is TGTGTCAGCAGCAGCTTACCCCCCGGGGGCCTACTTTCCCAAAATAGCAATCAGCCCCAGCATTTT. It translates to CVSSSLPPGGLLSQNSNQPQHF. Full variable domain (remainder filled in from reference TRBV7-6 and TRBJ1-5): GAGVSQSPRYKVTKRGQDVALRCDPISGHVSLYWYRQALGQGPEFLTYFNYEAQQDKSGLPNDRFSAERPEGSISTLTIQRTEQRDSAMYRCVSSSLPPGGLLSQNSNQPQHFGDGTRLSIL.